The source of this TCR beta chain is a study of CD8 T cell repertoires and HIV-1 epitope variants. Overall study context: Equal numbers of autologous T cell-negative cells presented antigen to enriched T cells. The baseline condition was 1M T cells left uncultured. General study findings and limits: Of nine antigen-specific beta clonotypes, over 5 appeared to cross-react with escape variants. The TAALDMSHF plasma variant had no responses, unlike KF9 (about 5 clonotypes) and HW9 (one).

Of note for this clone: Its target is not known.

Sequencing used immunoSEQ multiplex PCR; TCRdb keeps in-frame clones, though not all of them. The table shows some 5,500 clones, with about 68% occurring only once. Germline V gene data show CDR1 as SGHDT and CDR2 as YYEEEE. This CDR3 has 15 amino acids. V lost 4 bases to trimming and J lost 0 bases, with 10 bases between them. The receptor's source is a male donor with HIV. Sequenced input: cultured CD8+ T cells derived from PBMCs. The genes are TRBV5-6 and TRBJ1-4; the D gene is possibly TRBD1 (5 bases). This CDR3 reads CASSRAGATNEKLFF. In DNA form, the CDR3 reads TGTGCCAGCAGCAGGGCGGGGGCAACTAATGAAAAACTGTTTTTT.